This TCR beta chain was retrieved from a study of blood T cell repertoires in COVID-19 (TCRdb year 2020). Looking at the study overall: Collaborator samples came from the United States, Italy and Spain and covered acute and convalescent phases of COVID-19. The material from the prospective study consisted of cDNA or gDNA derived from T cells, B-cell-depleted T cells, or PBMCs. The dataset comprised deeply sampled blood TCRbeta repertoires from subjects exposed to, actively infected with, or recovered from COVID-19. The repertoires were released in a freely available public database intended as a resource for research on the immune response to SARS-CoV-2. The samples were drawn from the first 160 participants of the ongoing ImmuneRACE study and from 950 to 1,500 subjects provided by 6 global collaborators. Sample metadata almost always included a de-identified subject ID, COVID-19 status, age in years and sex. Where HLA class I and class II types were available, the types were taken from metadata supplied by the sample provider, not from assay-based typing. Beyond this particular receptor, the publication reports: Clinical and demographic metadata were provided uncurated, with the amount varying by source and participant.

The immunoSEQ Assay, a bias-controlled multiplex PCR, was used to amplify TCRbeta CDR3 regions from genomic DNA. The authors' analysis ran thus. The number of nucleated cells in each sample was estimated from the amplification of reference gene primers within the assay. To quantify the absolute abundance of each unique TCRbeta CDR3 rearrangement, sequence reads were collapsed and filtered. For each sample, productive Simpson clonality was calculated as the square root of Simpson's diversity index across productive rearrangements. What TCRdb holds here is the immuneACCESS table cut down to in-frame rearrangements. Part of the clones is not present; checked against another copy, under half of the missing clones reflect an unresolved V gene, and the others are unexplained. The V and J calls and clone size come from that table; D and trimming were worked out from the DNA. Recorded for this sample are under 350,000 clones; roughly 85% of them occurred a single time. The ten most abundant clones make up 4% to 5.5% of the sample.

To note about this clone: What this receptor recognizes is not known. Base qualities are missing; no much larger clone stands one base away.

Participants in the prospective study were aged 18 to 89 years, lived in 24 United States geographic areas, and enrolled through a virtual design. To assign participants to cohorts, the prospective study relied on clinical history that participants themselves reported in a screening survey and a study questionnaire. In the prospective study, mobile phlebotomists collected whole blood, serum and a nasopharyngeal or oropharyngeal swab from each participant. Additional blood draws and questionnaires over an approximately 2-month period could optionally be provided by prospective study participants. Prospective study blood samples were shipped either frozen or at room temperature before DNA extraction. The germline V gene specifies SQVTM as CDR1 and ANQGSEA as CDR2. Counted from cysteine to phenylalanine, this CDR3 has 12 amino acids. Of all the DNA, just the CDR3 is kept, 36 bases in frame from base 1. V is pared back by 8 bases and J by 0 bases, with 11 bases lying between the germline termini.

The sample taken for sequencing was PBMCs or T cells enriched from blood (not recorded which). In this chain, TRBV29-1 is recombined with TRBJ2-7; matching of 5 bases hints at TRBD2 as the D gene. The clonotype comes from a woman aged 40-49 years with acute COVID-19. The CDR3 here reads CSISTSSYEQYF. The DNA is TGCAGCATCTCCACTAGCTCCTACGAGCAGTACTTC.